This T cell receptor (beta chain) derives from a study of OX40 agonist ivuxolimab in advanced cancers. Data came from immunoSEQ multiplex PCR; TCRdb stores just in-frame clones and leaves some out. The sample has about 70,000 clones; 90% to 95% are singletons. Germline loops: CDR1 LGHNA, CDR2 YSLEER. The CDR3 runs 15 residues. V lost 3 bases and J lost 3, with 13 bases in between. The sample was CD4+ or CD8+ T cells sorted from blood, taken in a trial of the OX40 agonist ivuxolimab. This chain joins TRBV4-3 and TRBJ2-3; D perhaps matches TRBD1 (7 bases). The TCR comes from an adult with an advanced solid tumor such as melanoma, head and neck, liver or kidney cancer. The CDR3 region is CASSQVPGGTDTQYF. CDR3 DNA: TGCGCCAGCAGCCAGGTACCAGGGGGGACAGATACGCAGTATTTT.